The rows below give T cell receptor beta chains drawn from one sample of a study of CD8 T cells in ankylosing spondylitis. TCRdb itself ran the 5' RACE reads through MiXCR, one entry per CDR3 protein. The profile shows 150,000 to 200,000 distinct CDR3 sequences, 15% to 20% of them singletons. Input material: blood, either unsorted or a sorted T cell fraction (not recorded which). The receptor source for this set is a male donor under 35 with ankylosing spondylitis or in good health (not recorded which). The CDR3 runs from the conserved cysteine through the conserved F or W. Each record gives: D gene, J gene, V gene, clone size, CDR3 DNA, CDR3 protein. The D gene is left open where the match is weak. Only some rows state a clone size, as once, few, many or a class for expanded clones.

d_gene: -
j_gene: TRBJ1-1
v_gene: TRBV6-5
abundance: many
CDR3nt: TGTGCCAGCAGTCTAGGGCGGGGGGAAGGAGGAGCTTTCTTT
CDR3aa: CASSLGRGEGGAFF

d_gene: TRBD1
j_gene: TRBJ2-3
v_gene: TRBV4-1
abundance: many
CDR3nt: TGCGCCAGCAGCCAACCCGGACAGGGGAGCACAGATACGCAGTATTTT
CDR3aa: CASSQPGQGSTDTQYF

d_gene: TRBD2
j_gene: TRBJ2-2
v_gene: TRBV29-1
abundance: few
CDR3nt: TGCAGCGTTGAACGTGCGGGAGTAAACACCGGGGAGCTGTTTTTT
CDR3aa: CSVERAGVNTGELFF

d_gene: -
j_gene: TRBJ2-1
v_gene: TRBV2
abundance: many
CDR3nt: TGTGCCAGCATGGGACCGCCCTTGGAGCAGTTCTTC
CDR3aa: CASMGPPLEQFF

d_gene: -
j_gene: TRBJ2-7
v_gene: TRBV4-3
abundance: many
CDR3nt: TGCGCCAGCAGCCGAGAGGAATCCCTCGGCCACGAGCAGTACTTC
CDR3aa: CASSREESLGHEQYF

d_gene: TRBD2
j_gene: TRBJ2-5
v_gene: TRBV20-1
abundance: many
CDR3nt: TGCAGTGCTTGGATTAGCGGGAGGACTCAAGAGACCCAGTACTTC
CDR3aa: CSAWISGRTQETQYF

d_gene: -
j_gene: TRBJ2-1
v_gene: TRBV19
abundance: -
CDR3nt: TGTGCCAGTAGTATAATGAATCGGGCGGAGCAGTTCTTC
CDR3aa: CASSIMNRAEQFF

d_gene: TRBD2
j_gene: TRBJ2-1
v_gene: TRBV11-2
abundance: many
CDR3nt: TGTGCCAGCAGCAGCCTAGCGGGAGGCCCCTACAATGAGCAGTTCTTC
CDR3aa: CASSSLAGGPYNEQFF

d_gene: TRBD1
j_gene: TRBJ2-2
v_gene: TRBV7-8
abundance: many
CDR3nt: TGTGCCAGCAGCCCGACCGTAAGAGGCAGGGGGCTCGGGAACGAGCTGTTTTTT
CDR3aa: CASSPTVRGRGLGNELFF

d_gene: -
j_gene: TRBJ1-6
v_gene: TRBV20-1
abundance: many
CDR3nt: TGCAGTGCTCAGGCATTCGTGGGGGTGCATTCACCCCTCCACTTT
CDR3aa: CSAQAFVGVHSPLHF

d_gene: TRBD2
j_gene: TRBJ2-1
v_gene: TRBV29-1
abundance: few
CDR3nt: TGCAGCCAAGCGGGAGTAAGCGATGAGCAGTTCTTC
CDR3aa: CSQAGVSDEQFF

d_gene: -
j_gene: TRBJ2-7
v_gene: TRBV7-2
abundance: -
CDR3nt: TGTGCCAGCAGCTTCAAAGCACAGGGTGGCTACGAGCAGTACTTC
CDR3aa: CASSFKAQGGYEQYF

d_gene: TRBD1
j_gene: TRBJ1-6
v_gene: TRBV23-1
abundance: -
CDR3nt: TGCGCCAGCAGCCCGACCGGGACAGGGGTTCTTTCACCCCTCCACTTT
CDR3aa: CASSPTGTGVLSPLHF

d_gene: -
j_gene: TRBJ2-5
v_gene: TRBV10-3
abundance: many
CDR3nt: TGTGCCATCAGCCCTACAGGGACCGGGGAGACCCAGTACTTC
CDR3aa: CAISPTGTGETQYF

d_gene: -
j_gene: TRBJ2-1
v_gene: TRBV20-1
abundance: many
CDR3nt: TGCAGTGCTCGAAGACTAGAGGTTGCGAATGAGCAGTTCTTC
CDR3aa: CSARRLEVANEQFF

d_gene: TRBD2
j_gene: TRBJ2-2
v_gene: TRBV12-3/TRBV12-4
abundance: -
CDR3nt: TGTGCCAGCAGAACCGGGACTAGCTCCGGGGAGCTGTTTTTT
CDR3aa: CASRTGTSSGELFF

d_gene: -
j_gene: TRBJ1-4
v_gene: TRBV20-1
abundance: -
CDR3nt: TGCAGTGCTTGCCAGGGATCGGCAACTAATGAAAAACTGTTTTTT
CDR3aa: CSACQGSATNEKLFF

d_gene: TRBD1
j_gene: TRBJ1-3
v_gene: TRBV15
abundance: many
CDR3nt: TGTGCCACCGCCGTCGGGACAGGGGCTGGAAACACCATATATTTT
CDR3aa: CATAVGTGAGNTIYF

d_gene: -
j_gene: TRBJ2-2
v_gene: TRBV7-2
abundance: once
CDR3nt: TGTGCCAGCAGCTTCATGGGCCACAGCACCGGGGAGCTGTTTTTT
CDR3aa: CASSFMGHSTGELFF

d_gene: TRBD1
j_gene: TRBJ2-5
v_gene: TRBV7-2
abundance: many
CDR3nt: TGTGCCAGCAGCTTAGCTAGGGGGCCAGAGACCCAGTACTTC
CDR3aa: CASSLARGPETQYF

d_gene: -
j_gene: TRBJ2-4
v_gene: TRBV4-3
abundance: few
CDR3nt: TGCGCCAGCAGCCAAGCCCGGGGGACCAAAAACATTCAGTACTTC
CDR3aa: CASSQARGTKNIQYF

d_gene: -
j_gene: TRBJ1-5
v_gene: TRBV7-8
abundance: many
CDR3nt: TGTGCCAGCAGCTTAGGAAGGACAGCCTACAATCAGCCCCAGCATTTT
CDR3aa: CASSLGRTAYNQPQHF

d_gene: TRBD1
j_gene: TRBJ2-7
v_gene: TRBV7-9
abundance: many
CDR3nt: TGTGCCAGCAGCCCAGGAACCAACAGGGGGGTTACCTACGAGCAGTACTTC
CDR3aa: CASSPGTNRGVTYEQYF

d_gene: TRBD1
j_gene: TRBJ2-7
v_gene: TRBV15
abundance: many
CDR3nt: TGTGCCACCAGCAGAGATCTACAGGGGCTCAACGAGCAGTACTTC
CDR3aa: CATSRDLQGLNEQYF

d_gene: -
j_gene: TRBJ1-4
v_gene: TRBV27
abundance: many
CDR3nt: TGTGCCAGCAGTTGGGCAGGGCCTAATGAAAAACTGTTTTTT
CDR3aa: CASSWAGPNEKLFF

d_gene: -
j_gene: TRBJ2-1
v_gene: TRBV7-8
abundance: many
CDR3nt: TGTGCCACCCAGCTTAAAATAGGAGGGTCCTACAATGAGCAGTTCTTC
CDR3aa: CATQLKIGGSYNEQFF

d_gene: -
j_gene: TRBJ1-3
v_gene: TRBV20-1
abundance: many
CDR3nt: TGCAGTGCTGGGGCGCGGGGCTCTGGAAACACCATATATTTT
CDR3aa: CSAGARGSGNTIYF

d_gene: -
j_gene: TRBJ1-1
v_gene: TRBV5-1
abundance: many
CDR3nt: TGCGCCAGCAGCTTGGCGCCAGGGGCCGGGACTGAAGCTTTCTTT
CDR3aa: CASSLAPGAGTEAFF

d_gene: -
j_gene: TRBJ1-1
v_gene: TRBV10-3
abundance: many
CDR3nt: TGTGCCATCAGTGAGTCCGGCCGGGACGAAGCTTTCTTT
CDR3aa: CAISESGRDEAFF

d_gene: -
j_gene: TRBJ2-1
v_gene: TRBV11-3
abundance: -
CDR3nt: TGTGCCAGCAGTACCACTCGAACCAACGTGGATGAGCAGTTCTTC
CDR3aa: CASSTTRTNVDEQFF

d_gene: -
j_gene: TRBJ2-2
v_gene: TRBV5-1
abundance: many
CDR3nt: TGCGCCAGCAGCCTGGACGGGAGGAACACCGGGGAGCTGTTTTTT
CDR3aa: CASSLDGRNTGELFF

d_gene: TRBD2
j_gene: TRBJ2-3
v_gene: TRBV20-1
abundance: many
CDR3nt: TGCAGTGCTAGCGGGGGGAACACAGATACGCAGTATTTT
CDR3aa: CSASGGNTDTQYF

d_gene: -
j_gene: TRBJ2-3
v_gene: TRBV12-3/TRBV12-4
abundance: many
CDR3nt: TGTGCCAGCAGTCCGACTTACCCTAGCACAGATACGCAGTATTTT
CDR3aa: CASSPTYPSTDTQYF

d_gene: TRBD2
j_gene: TRBJ2-1
v_gene: TRBV12-3/TRBV12-4
abundance: many
CDR3nt: TGTGCCAGCAGTTTTCTAACTAGCGAGGCCTACAATGAGCAGTTCTTC
CDR3aa: CASSFLTSEAYNEQFF

d_gene: -
j_gene: TRBJ2-1
v_gene: TRBV2
abundance: -
CDR3nt: TGTGCCAGCAGTGAAGCAAATAGCGGACACCGCAGCAAGCAGTTCTTC
CDR3aa: CASSEANSGHRSKQFF

d_gene: TRBD2
j_gene: TRBJ2-1
v_gene: TRBV20-1
abundance: many
CDR3nt: TGCAGTGTGGACGAGCTGGCGGGAGGGTCCTACAATGAGCAGTTCTTC
CDR3aa: CSVDELAGGSYNEQFF

d_gene: -
j_gene: TRBJ1-3
v_gene: TRBV10-3
abundance: many
CDR3nt: TGTGCCATCAGTGACAGTAACCGGCCGAATGGAAACACCATATATTTT
CDR3aa: CAISDSNRPNGNTIYF

d_gene: -
j_gene: TRBJ1-2
v_gene: TRBV20-1
abundance: many
CDR3nt: TGCAGTGCTATGGGCAAGGGACTTGGCTACACCTTC
CDR3aa: CSAMGKGLGYTF

d_gene: TRBD1
j_gene: TRBJ2-7
v_gene: TRBV5-1
abundance: many
CDR3nt: TGCGCCAGCCAAATCCGACAGGGCTACGAGCAGTACTTC
CDR3aa: CASQIRQGYEQYF

d_gene: TRBD1
j_gene: TRBJ2-3
v_gene: TRBV5-1
abundance: many
CDR3nt: TGCGCCAGCAGCACGCAGGGGGCAGATACGCAGTATTTT
CDR3aa: CASSTQGADTQYF

d_gene: -
j_gene: TRBJ2-5
v_gene: TRBV5-1
abundance: many
CDR3nt: TGCGCCAGCAGCCAGACCAGGGATCCAGAGACCCAGTACTTC
CDR3aa: CASSQTRDPETQYF

d_gene: TRBD1
j_gene: TRBJ1-5
v_gene: TRBV5-5
abundance: many
CDR3nt: TGTGCCAGCAGCCCCCAATGGACAGGGAGCAATCAGCCCCAGCATTTT
CDR3aa: CASSPQWTGSNQPQHF

d_gene: TRBD1
j_gene: TRBJ1-4
v_gene: TRBV10-3
abundance: -
CDR3nt: TGTGCCATCCCCCTACCCACTCCACATCCCACAGGGGCAAATGAAAAACTGTTTTTT
CDR3aa: CAIPLPTPHPTGANEKLFF

d_gene: TRBD1
j_gene: TRBJ2-7
v_gene: TRBV4-3
abundance: many
CDR3nt: TGCGCCAGCAGCCAGAACAGGGGCGGGGAGCAGTACTTC
CDR3aa: CASSQNRGGEQYF

d_gene: -
j_gene: TRBJ2-7
v_gene: TRBV24-1
abundance: many
CDR3nt: TGTGCCACCAGTGATAGGGGACAAAGCTCCTACGAGCAGTACTTC
CDR3aa: CATSDRGQSSYEQYF

d_gene: -
j_gene: TRBJ2-1
v_gene: TRBV7-2
abundance: -
CDR3nt: TGTGCCAGCAGGTTGACTAGTTACGAGCAGTTCTTC
CDR3aa: CASRLTSYEQFF

d_gene: -
j_gene: TRBJ2-7
v_gene: TRBV28
abundance: -
CDR3nt: TGTGCCAGTCCCTCGTCGGGCCAATCCTACGAGCAGTACTTC
CDR3aa: CASPSSGQSYEQYF

d_gene: TRBD2
j_gene: TRBJ2-7
v_gene: TRBV29-1
abundance: many
CDR3nt: TGCAGCGTTGAAGATACCCTAGCGGGAGACTACGAGCAGTACTTC
CDR3aa: CSVEDTLAGDYEQYF

d_gene: -
j_gene: TRBJ2-5
v_gene: TRBV7-6
abundance: -
CDR3nt: TGTGCCAGCAGCCGAGATAGCTTTGAATTACCACAAGAGACCCAGTACTTC
CDR3aa: CASSRDSFELPQETQYF

d_gene: TRBD2
j_gene: TRBJ2-1
v_gene: TRBV6-6
abundance: many
CDR3nt: TGTGCCAGCCCTGGGGCGGAGGCGGGAGGATGGAATGAGCAGTTCTTC
CDR3aa: CASPGAEAGGWNEQFF

d_gene: -
j_gene: TRBJ2-1
v_gene: TRBV5-1
abundance: many
CDR3nt: TGCGCCAGCAGACCCCTGGGCAATGAGCAGTTCTTC
CDR3aa: CASRPLGNEQFF

d_gene: TRBD2
j_gene: TRBJ2-2
v_gene: TRBV5-1
abundance: many
CDR3nt: TGCGCCAGCAGCTTGGAGCGTAGCGGGAGTACCGGGGAGCTGTTTTTT
CDR3aa: CASSLERSGSTGELFF

d_gene: TRBD1
j_gene: TRBJ1-5
v_gene: TRBV6-6
abundance: many
CDR3nt: TGTGCCAGCAGTCTCCCCTCCCCAGGGGGCATAAGCAATCAGCCCCAGCATTTT
CDR3aa: CASSLPSPGGISNQPQHF